This T cell receptor (beta chain) was documented in a study of regulatory T cells in long-lasting Graves disease. Study results and caveats: Persistent disease exhibited a predilection for TRBV28, TRBJ1-2 and TRBJ2-5. Newly diagnosed Graves' patients exceeded persistent ones in TCR diversity. Among the persistent patients, 2,500 to 3,000 public clonotypes were shared, more than the 850 to 1,000 shared among new patients.

Documented time point: persistent/refractory GD, antithyroid drugs over 5 years with positive TRAb. RNA extracted from PBMCs served as the sequencing template. With V trimmed by 5 bases and J by 4 bases, 7 bases remained unmatched. The CDR3 runs 14 residues. Germline V gene lookup returns CDR1 MDHEN and CDR2 SYDVKM. This clonotype was recorded many times. Its antigen is unknown. According to the study, TCR beta libraries were built with iRepertoire HTBI primers and CDR3-region Arm-PCR. Authors' data handling: Spanning all samples, the identified segments comprised some 66 TRBV and more than 11 TRBJ. TCRdb reprocessed the multiplex PCR reads via MiXCR and lists one record per CDR3 protein. What appears here as the V and J calls and clone size reflects TCRdb's work, not the paper's. The sample shows a few hundred thousand distinct CDR3 sequences, 20% to 25% of them seen only once.

The sequence derives from a woman in her 40s with Graves disease. The material was peripheral blood mononuclear cells (PBMCs), obtained when the disease was refractory, from a patient treated with antithyroid drugs. This chain connects TRBV28 to TRBJ2-5, with 7 positions matching TRBD1. This chain's CDR3 is CASSIDRVVETQYF. CDR3 nucleotide sequence: TGTGCCAGCAGTATTGACAGGGTAGTAGAGACCCAGTACTTC.